Here is one TCR beta chain with its context. No antigen is known for it. There are 12 residues in the CDR3. In germline, CDR1 is LNHDA, CDR2 SQIVND (reference sequence). V lost 7 bases to trimming and J lost 7 bases; unmatched junction nucleotides: 5. This specimen comes from a study of T cell repertoires in cytomegalovirus infection. Study details: The public TCR beta signatures pointed to both CMV infection and matching HLA type. Overall study findings and caveats: It was HLA-C-restricted CMV-specific TCR beta clonotypes that dominated the response ex vivo.

TCRdb called the reads again in MiXCR, with one record for every CDR3 protein. Altogether around 900,000 distinct CDR3 sequences are present, around 31% being singletons, with the ten largest covering more than 12%. The J gene is TRBJ1-2, the V gene TRBV19; 8 bases are shared with TRBD1. The receptor was isolated from a human donor in good health (CMV status not recorded). Some clones in this sample may be carry-over from other donors' samples. Sequencing used cultured CD8+ T cells from PBMCs, obtained from culture after CMV antigen stimulation. This CDR3 is CASMQGAGGYTF. CDR3 sequence (DNA): TGTGCCAGTATGCAGGGGGCAGGTGGCTACACCTTC.